The present entry profiles one T cell receptor beta chain with its context. Germline loops: CDR1 SGHNT, CDR2 YYREEE (reference sequence). The CDR3 extends over 16 amino acids. The V and J ends lost 0 bases and 1 base respectively, with 11 bases between them. In the study's own analysis: The authors estimated nucleated cell counts from reference gene primer amplification. The table came from immunoSEQ multiplex PCR; TCRdb's copy has only in-frame clones and leaves some out. That table gives V, J and clone size, and the DNA gave D and trimming. The repertoire holds under 150,000 clones, over 75% seen once, with more than 2% in the top ten. The sample originates from a study of blood T cell repertoires in COVID-19. In the study overall: Acute-phase and convalescent COVID-19 samples originated in the United States, Italy and Spain. Sample material is recorded as cDNA or gDNA derived from T cells, B-cell-depleted T cells, or PBMCs.

Sample: peripheral blood. The clonotype was recovered from a man in his sixties or seventies with active COVID-19. The chain recombines TRBV5-4 with TRBJ2-4, with D maybe TRBD2 (5 bases). As DNA, the CDR3 is TGTGCCAGCAGCTTGGGGCGGGTGCGGGCCAAAAACATTCAGTACTTC. The encoded protein is CASSLGRVRAKNIQYF.